Below, one TCR beta chain is given with its context. There is no known antigen for this receptor. Base qualities are missing; no much larger clone stands one base away. The germline V end is reduced by 6 bases and the J end by 6 bases; junction bases left unmatched: 3. For CDR1 and CDR2, the germline V gene lists SNHLY and FYNNEI. Including the terminal cysteine and phenylalanine, the CDR3 comprises 12 residues. Only the CDR3 region is kept as DNA, spanning 36 bases read in frame from base 1. To sequence the TCRbeta CDR3 region, genomic DNA was isolated from the sorted cells. TCRbeta CDR3 regions were sequenced using the immunoSEQ Assay. TCRdb holds this immuneACCESS table with in-frame rearrangements only. Some clones are missing; in checked studies, unresolved V genes explain under half, and the rest has no known cause. The sample data list about 60,000 clones, and 94% of these were observed just once. Of the sample, approximately 18% is held by the ten largest clones.

The entry originates in a study of OX40 agonist ivuxolimab in advanced cancers. Describing the broader study: Ivuxolimab, which targeted the costimulatory receptor OX40 (CD134), was an agonistic, fully human IgG2 monoclonal antibody. Intravenous ivuxolimab was administered to patients every 2 weeks at six dose levels: 0.01, 0.1, 0.3, 1.5, 3 and 10 mg/kg. Of the roughly 53 patients in dose escalation, about 20 had hepatocellular carcinoma, some 15 had melanoma, 9 had renal cell carcinoma and 9 had head and neck cancer. The dose-escalation cohort was around 84% male with a mean age of approximately 59 years, ranging from about 23 to 85. Prior anti-PD-1, anti-PD-L1 or anti-CTLA-4 therapy was permitted, and checkpoint inhibitors had been received by about two fifths of dose-escalation patients. Three dose-escalation patients achieved partial responses, one with hepatocellular carcinoma and two with cutaneous melanoma. The point of sequencing TCRbeta in the periphery was to test whether ivuxolimab changed TCR sequence diversity and drove clonal T-cell expansion. The paper covers the monotherapy dose-escalation part of the phase I ivuxolimab trial, which included N ≈ 50 patients. General study outcomes and caveats: In the 0.1-3.0 mg/kg groups, partial responders were among the patients with the lowest normalized peripheral clonal expansion, particularly in CD8+ T cells. At doses of 0.1 to 3.0 mg/kg, clonal expansion of both CD4+ and CD8+ blood T cells was observed from baseline to week 6. After ivuxolimab, expanded clones were on average more numerous among CD8+ T cells than among CD4+ T cells. Low levels of normalized T-cell clonal expansion were also shown by some nonresponding patients. Which antigens the clonally expanded peripheral T cells were specific for was not determined.

Patients with a history of autoimmune disease or receiving systemic immunosuppression were excluded from the trial. Peripheral blood for TCR sequencing was collected from all dose cohorts at baseline, on cycle 4 day 1, and on cycle 7 day 1. Samples came from an open-label, multicenter, first-in-human phase I dose-escalation trial of ivuxolimab. Adults with locally advanced or metastatic head and neck squamous cell, hepatocellular, melanoma or renal cell carcinoma were enrolled in the trial. Before TCR sequencing, CD4+ T cells and CD8+ T cells were sorted from peripheral blood as separate populations.

The sample consisted of CD4+ or CD8+ T cells sorted from blood, taken in a trial of the OX40 agonist ivuxolimab. The sequence was obtained from an adult with an advanced solid tumor such as melanoma, head and neck, liver or kidney cancer. The receptor chain draws on TRBV2 and TRBJ1-1; 8 of the junction bases match TRBD1. Here the CDR3 is given as CASSGTGAEAFF. The nucleotides are TGTGCCAGCAGCGGGACAGGAGCTGAAGCTTTCTTT. With the portions outside the CDR3 filled from the reference TRBV2 and TRBJ1-1 genes, the complete variable region becomes EPEVTQTPSHQVTQMGQEVILRCVPISNHLYFYWYRQILGQKVEFLVSFYNNEISEKSEIFDDQFSVERPDGSNFTLKIRSTKLEDSAMYFCASSGTGAEAFFGQGTRLTVV.